This TCR beta chain was found in a study of shared clonotypes between healthy human individuals. Study-level points and caveats: Of the naive CD4 clonotypes, approximately 5% were shared across a handful of donors.

On sorted subsets, replicate PCRs used 150 to 250 ng DNA, or tens of thousands of T cell genomes. Libraries were prepared by immunoSEQ multiplex PCR; TCRdb keeps only in-frame clonotypes and omits some of them. The table includes about 2.4 million clones, over 85% detected once. The V gene lost 1 base and the J gene lost 6 bases, with 10 bases spanning the gap. Germline CDR1 reads SGHVT; CDR2 reads SQSDAQ. The CDR3 sequence is 13 residues long. With respect to this clone: Antigen unknown.

The receptor was isolated from a man between 18 and 29 years old in good health. Some clones in this sample may be carry-over from other donors' samples. Sequenced input: naive CD4+ T cells from PBMCs. Specified subset: CD45RA+ positively selected. The chain recombines TRBV7-4 with TRBJ2-7; D might be TRBD1 (5 bases). The CDR3 nucleotides are TGTGCCAGCAGCTTAGGGACACCGTGCGAGCAGTACTTC. It yields the protein CASSLGTPCEQYF.